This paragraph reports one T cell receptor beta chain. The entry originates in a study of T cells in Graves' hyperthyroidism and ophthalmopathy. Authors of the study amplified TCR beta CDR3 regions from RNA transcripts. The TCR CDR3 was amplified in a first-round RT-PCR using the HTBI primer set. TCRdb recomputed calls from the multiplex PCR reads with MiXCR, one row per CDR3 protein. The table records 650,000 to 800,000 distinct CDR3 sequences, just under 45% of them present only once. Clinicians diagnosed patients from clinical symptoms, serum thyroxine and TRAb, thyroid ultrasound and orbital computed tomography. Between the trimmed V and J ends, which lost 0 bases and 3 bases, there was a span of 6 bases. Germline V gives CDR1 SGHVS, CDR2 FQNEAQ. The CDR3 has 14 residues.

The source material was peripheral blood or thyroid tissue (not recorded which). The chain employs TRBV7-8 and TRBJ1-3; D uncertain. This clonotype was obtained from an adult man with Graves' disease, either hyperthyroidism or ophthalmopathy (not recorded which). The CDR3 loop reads CASSLARLGNTIYF. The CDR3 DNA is TGTGCCAGCAGCTTAGCGCGACTTGGAAACACCATATATTTT.